The rows below give T cell receptor beta chains drawn from one sample of a study of blood T cell repertoires in COVID-19. The protocol was immunoSEQ multiplex PCR, while the TCRdb copy is restricted to in-frame clones and leaves out a portion. This sample has 15,000 to 20,000 clones, with approximately 84% found just once. Sequencing used peripheral blood. The source of these receptors is a human donor with active COVID-19. The donor label of this sample is uncertain. Both conserved end residues are trimmed from each CDR3. Clone size is not always given. Where it is, it says once, few, many or a class for expanded clones.

J gene | V gene | clone size | CDR3 protein
TRBJ2-7 | TRBV6-2/TRBV6-3 | . | ASSDGGHLLEQY
TRBJ1-2 | TRBV3-1/TRBV3-2 | . | ASSQGLGYT
TRBJ2-3 | TRBV5-5 | . | ASSPPGLAGSTDTQY
TRBJ1-2 | TRBV7-2 | . | ASRRQGHYGYT
TRBJ2-1 | TRBV11-2 | . | ASSLVAGSNEQF
TRBJ1-5 | TRBV18 | once | ASLAVKGQDSGLPQH
TRBJ2-2 | TRBV5-4 | . | ASSLGGSGTGELF
TRBJ2-1 | TRBV29-1 | . | SVEGLAGDNEQF
TRBJ1-5 | TRBV19 | . | ASSLQGLGQPQH
TRBJ1-6 | TRBV5-4 | . | ASRDRLGGYNSPLH
TRBJ1-5 | TRBV3-1/TRBV3-2 | . | ASSLPGQGNQPQH
TRBJ2-3 | TRBV11-2 | once | ASSPSTDTQY
TRBJ1-2 | TRBV3-1/TRBV3-2 | . | ASSHRTGGYGYT
TRBJ2-3 | TRBV5-6 | . | ASSLAPGQYTDTQY
TRBJ1-2 | TRBV5-4 | few | ASSLRDVPGRGYT
TRBJ1-5 | TRBV9 | . | ASSVGTSNQPQH
TRBJ2-1 | TRBV4-3 | . | ASSQGQGWVDNEQF
TRBJ2-1 | TRBV29-1 | . | SGTRGYNEQF
TRBJ1-2 | TRBV2 | once | ASSVSGNYGYT
TRBJ2-3 | TRBV4-3 | few | ASSQDWVGDTDTQY
TRBJ2-3 | TRBV4-2 | . | ASSPSSGEVTDTQY
TRBJ1-1 | TRBV11-1 | . | ASSPRWSRNTEAF
TRBJ2-3 | TRBV11-2 | . | ASNQAGGTPDTQY
TRBJ2-7 | TRBV11-2 | . | ASSLVRGSYEQY
TRBJ1-5 | TRBV18 | few | ASSPRGGSNQPQH
TRBJ1-2 | TRBV18 | . | ASSNQRDGYT
TRBJ2-3 | TRBV6-4 | . | ASSGPGGDTQY
TRBJ1-6 | TRBV5-1 | . | ASSLVAENSPLH
TRBJ2-7 | TRBV6-2/TRBV6-3 | . | ASTPGRGGSDEQY
TRBJ2-7 | TRBV12-2 | . | ASRPKGRGELAGRSYEQY
TRBJ2-5 | TRBV19 | . | ASSPDRGLSQETQY
TRBJ1-2 | TRBV20-1 | . | SATSWGSYT
TRBJ1-1 | TRBV7-2 | once | ASSLVAGQGTEAF